Listed below are T cell receptor beta chains from one sample, sequenced in a study of CD8+ T cells in alopecia areata. Sequencing was performed with immunoSEQ multiplex PCR; in TCRdb, only in-frame clones are kept and a portion is missing. The sample consists of more than 90,000 clones, more than 55% of them appearing once. The sequencing used CD8+ T cells sorted from blood, collected at week 4, from a patient treated with tofacitinib. Receptors were obtained from a human donor with alopecia areata. Both conserved end residues are part of each CDR3. The D gene is left open where the match is weak. Rows may omit the clone size; those that give it use once, few, many or a size class.

few	TRBV28	TRBJ1-2	TRBD1	CASSPTGGGYTF	TGTGCCAGCAGCCCGACAGGGGGTGGCTACACCTTC
-	TRBV5-1	TRBJ2-5	-	CASSLGPGEQETQYF	TGCGCCAGCAGCTTGGGTCCAGGGGAGCAAGAGACCCAGTACTTC
few	TRBV27	TRBJ1-5	-	CASRSGGGSNQPQHF	TGTGCCAGCCGGTCCGGGGGTGGGAGCAATCAGCCCCAGCATTTT
-	TRBV10-3	TRBJ2-3	-	CAIRALDGDTQYF	TGTGCCATCAGGGCCCTCGACGGTGATACGCAGTATTTT
few	TRBV4-1	TRBJ2-7	TRBD1	CASSQLQGDAYEQYF	TGCGCCAGCAGCCAACTACAGGGGGACGCCTACGAGCAGTACTTC
-	TRBV5-1	TRBJ2-1	-	CASSERRVGAFMYNEQFF	TGCGCCAGCAGCGAACGGCGCGTTGGGGCCTTTATGTACAATGAGCAGTTCTTC
-	TRBV2	TRBJ2-1	-	CASSELGVGYNEQFF	TGTGCCAGCAGTGAACTTGGGGTTGGCTACAATGAGCAGTTCTTC
-	TRBV6-5	TRBJ2-7	-	CASSYSDGYEQYF	TGTGCCAGCAGTTACTCGGACGGATACGAGCAGTACTTC
-	TRBV2	TRBJ1-5	-	CASSEAQGGQPQHF	TGTGCCAGCAGTGAAGCGCAGGGTGGTCAGCCCCAGCATTTT
-	TRBV28	TRBJ2-1	-	CASSSLSVFGRVGNEQFF	TGTGCCAGCAGCAGTTTATCGGTATTCGGCAGGGTGGGCAATGAGCAGTTCTTC
-	TRBV7-9	TRBJ2-7	TRBD1	CASSLPGQGEQYF	TGTGCCAGCAGCTTGCCCGGACAGGGAGAGCAGTACTTC
few	TRBV5-1	TRBJ2-5	TRBD1	CASSFRTGRQETQYF	TGCGCCAGCAGCTTTCGGACAGGAAGACAAGAGACCCAGTACTTC
-	TRBV5-1	TRBJ2-7	TRBD1	CASSWGTAYEQYF	TGCGCCAGCAGCTGGGGGACAGCCTACGAGCAGTACTTC
-	TRBV25-1	TRBJ1-4	-	CASRRGEKLFF	TGTGCCAGCAGAAGAGGGGAAAAACTGTTTTTT
-	TRBV7-8	TRBJ1-5	-	CASSLPQGFDNQPQHF	TGTGCCAGCAGCTTACCTCAGGGGTTCGACAATCAGCCCCAGCATTTT
-	TRBV27	TRBJ2-7	-	CASSVDKFYEQYF	TGTGCCAGCAGTGTCGACAAGTTCTACGAGCAGTACTTC
-	TRBV19	TRBJ1-5	TRBD1	CASSIAGGGNQPQHF	TGTGCCAGTAGTATTGCAGGGGGCGGCAATCAGCCCCAGCATTTT
-	TRBV30	TRBJ1-5	-	CAWSSGGQPQHF	TGTGCCTGGAGTTCGGGGGGACAGCCCCAGCATTTT
-	TRBV7-8	TRBJ1-1	-	CASSLVRVRTEAFF	TGTGCCAGCAGCTTAGTCCGTGTGAGGACTGAAGCTTTCTTT
-	TRBV2	TRBJ1-2	-	CASSGTAADYGYTF	TGTGCCAGCAGTGGGACGGCAGCCGATTATGGCTACACCTTC
-	TRBV4-1	TRBJ1-5	TRBD1	CASSQTGTAQPQHF	TGCGCCAGCAGCCAGACAGGGACGGCTCAGCCCCAGCATTTT
-	TRBV11-1	TRBJ2-1	-	CASSLPGSKDNEQFF	TGTGCCAGCAGCTTACCGGGTAGTAAAGACAATGAGCAGTTCTTC
-	TRBV4-1	TRBJ1-2	-	CASSQEWKGSFGYGYTF	TGCGCCAGCAGCCAAGAGTGGAAGGGGAGCTTCGGCTATGGCTACACCTTC
few	TRBV30	TRBJ1-2	-	CAWSRGNYGYTF	TGTGCCTGGAGTCGGGGGAACTATGGCTACACCTTC
-	TRBV30	TRBJ1-1	TRBD1	CAWGRGGVGTEAFF	TGTGCCTGGGGTAGAGGGGGCGTCGGCACTGAAGCTTTCTTT
few	TRBV5-1	TRBJ2-3	TRBD1	CASSWTGGVADTQYF	TGCGCCAGCAGCTGGACAGGGGGAGTCGCAGATACGCAGTATTTT
few	TRBV27	TRBJ2-1	TRBD2	CASSRLAGPNNEQFF	TGTGCCAGCAGCCGACTAGCGGGGCCTAACAATGAGCAGTTCTTC
once	TRBV7-9	TRBJ1-5	-	CASSSTRDKGQPQHF	TGTGCCAGCAGCTCAACCCGGGACAAGGGTCAGCCCCAGCATTTT
-	TRBV30	TRBJ2-3	TRBD1	CASGGQGARIDTQYF	TGTGCCTCAGGGGGACAGGGGGCGCGCATAGATACGCAGTATTTT
-	TRBV21-1	TRBJ2-7	-	CASSTNRGSSGPTYEQYF	TGTGCCAGCAGCACTAACAGGGGCTCTAGCGGACCGACCTACGAGCAGTACTTC
few	TRBV28	TRBJ2-2	-	CASRIRGRELFF	TGTGCCAGCAGAATTAGAGGGAGGGAGCTGTTTTTT
once	TRBV5-1	TRBJ1-5	-	CASSLDWRTGQPQHF	TGCGCCAGCAGCTTGGATTGGCGTACCGGTCAGCCCCAGCATTTT
-	TRBV7-9	TRBJ2-5	-	CASSLDRHLQETQYF	TGTGCCAGCAGTTTGGACCGACACCTCCAAGAGACCCAGTACTTC
-	TRBV4-1	TRBJ2-7	-	CASSQIAVGSYEQYF	TGCGCCAGCAGCCAAATAGCGGTGGGGAGCTACGAGCAGTACTTC
-	TRBV7-9	TRBJ2-1	TRBD1	CASSLGQEQFF	TGTGCCAGCAGCTTGGGACAGGAGCAGTTCTTC
-	TRBV27	TRBJ1-1	-	CASSFFGNTEAFF	TGTGCCAGCAGTTTTTTCGGGAACACTGAAGCTTTCTTT
-	TRBV29-1	TRBJ2-7	-	CSGGDGSYEQYF	TGCAGCGGGGGGGACGGCTCCTACGAGCAGTACTTC
-	TRBV19	TRBJ2-7	TRBD2	CASSWGGDEQYF	TGTGCCAGTAGTTGGGGAGGGGATGAGCAGTACTTC
-	TRBV7-2	TRBJ2-1	TRBD2	CASSLPLAGGASSYNEQFF	TGTGCCAGCAGCCTCCCACTAGCGGGAGGGGCTAGCTCCTACAATGAGCAGTTCTTC
once	TRBV10-3	TRBJ2-3	-	CAILGTAENTDTQYF	TGTGCCATCCTCGGAACAGCGGAAAACACAGATACGCAGTATTTT
-	TRBV5-1	TRBJ2-1	-	CASSLGVSEQFF	TGCGCCAGCAGCTTGGGAGTGAGTGAGCAGTTCTTC
few	TRBV19	TRBJ1-3	-	CASSMGQGNTIYF	TGTGCCAGTAGTATGGGACAAGGAAACACCATATATTTT
few	TRBV27	TRBJ2-7	TRBD1	CASSWGTGGEQYF	TGTGCCAGCAGCTGGGGAACAGGGGGAGAGCAGTACTTC
-	TRBV7-9	TRBJ2-7	TRBD1	CASSLPKTGGLDYEQYF	TGTGCCAGCAGCTTGCCTAAGACAGGGGGCCTTGACTACGAGCAGTACTTC
-	TRBV9	TRBJ1-6	-	CASTGGLGSPLHF	TGTGCCAGCACCGGGGGGCTGGGTTCACCCCTCCACTTT
-	TRBV5-4	TRBJ1-1	TRBD1	CASGQDRGTMNTEAFF	TGTGCCAGCGGTCAGGACAGGGGGACCATGAACACTGAAGCTTTCTTT